The entry that follows covers one T cell receptor beta chain sequence. Its antigen is unidentified. The trim removed 1 base at V and 2 bases at J, leaving 5 bases unmatched. The CDR3 sequence is 16 residues long. Per the germline V gene, CDR1 is MGHRA and CDR2 is YSYEKL. The data originate from a study of T cell responses to AZD1222 COVID-19 vaccine. Findings and limits, study-wide: A rise in Spike-specific TCR breadth and depth followed two AZD1222 doses.

The assay was immunoSEQ multiplex PCR, and TCRdb's table has in-frame clones only and misses some. The sample holds 120,000 to 150,000 clones, approximately 90% seen once. The sequencing used peripheral blood, collected on day 0 of AZD1222 vaccination. The sequence came from an adult in good health. The chain joins TRBV4-1 to TRBJ2-7, with TRBD2 identical over 10 bases. The CDR3: CASSQVPSGRAYEQYF. Written as DNA, the CDR3 is TGCGCCAGCAGCCAAGTACCCAGCGGGAGGGCCTACGAGCAGTACTTC.